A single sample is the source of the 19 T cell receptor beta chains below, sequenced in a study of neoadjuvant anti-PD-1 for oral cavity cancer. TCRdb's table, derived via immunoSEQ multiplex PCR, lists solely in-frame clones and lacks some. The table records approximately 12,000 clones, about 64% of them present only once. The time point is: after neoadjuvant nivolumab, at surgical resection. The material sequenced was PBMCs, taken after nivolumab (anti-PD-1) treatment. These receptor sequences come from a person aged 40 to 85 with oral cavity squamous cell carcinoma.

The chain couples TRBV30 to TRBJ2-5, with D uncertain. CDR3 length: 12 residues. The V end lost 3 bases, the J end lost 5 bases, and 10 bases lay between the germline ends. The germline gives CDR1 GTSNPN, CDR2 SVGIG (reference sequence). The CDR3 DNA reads TGTGCCTGGAGACTTGGTGGCGAGACCCAGTACTTC. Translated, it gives CAWRLGGETQYF.

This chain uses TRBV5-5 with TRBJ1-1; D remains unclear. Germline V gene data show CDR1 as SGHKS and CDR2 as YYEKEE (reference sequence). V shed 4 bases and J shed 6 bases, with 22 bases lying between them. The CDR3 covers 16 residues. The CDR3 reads CASSPLTRTSISEAFF. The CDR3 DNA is TGTGCCAGCAGCCCTTTAACCAGGACTTCCATTTCTGAAGCTTTCTTT.

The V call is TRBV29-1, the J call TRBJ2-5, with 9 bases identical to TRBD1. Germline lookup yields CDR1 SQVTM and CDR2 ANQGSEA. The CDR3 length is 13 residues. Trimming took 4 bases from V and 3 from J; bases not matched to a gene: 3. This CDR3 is CSVGTGVEETQYF. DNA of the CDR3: TGCAGCGTTGGGACAGGGGTGGAAGAGACCCAGTACTTC.

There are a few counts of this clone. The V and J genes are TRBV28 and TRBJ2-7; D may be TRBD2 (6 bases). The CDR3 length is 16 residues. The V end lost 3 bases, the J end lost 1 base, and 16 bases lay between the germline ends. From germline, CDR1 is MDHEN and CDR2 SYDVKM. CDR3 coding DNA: TGTGCCAGCAGTTTCCCTGCGTGGAGCGGGTCCTACGAGCAGTACTTC. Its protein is CASSFPAWSGSYEQYF.

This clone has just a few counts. The CDR3 sequence is CASSSFAGGETQYF. CDR3 DNA sequence: TGTGCCAGCAGCTCATTTGCCGGGGGAGAGACCCAGTACTTC. The V call is TRBV7-6, the J call TRBJ2-5, with D perhaps matching TRBD2 (6 bases). The germline CDR1 and CDR2 sequences are SGHVS and FNYEAQ. The CDR3 extends over 14 amino acids. V lost 4 bases and J 4 bases, leaving 13 bases between the germline ends.

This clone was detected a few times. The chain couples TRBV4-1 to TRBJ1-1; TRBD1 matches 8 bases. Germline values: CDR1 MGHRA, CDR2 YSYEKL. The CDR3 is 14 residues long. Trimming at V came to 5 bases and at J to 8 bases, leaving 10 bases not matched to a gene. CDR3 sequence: CASSGPTGADEAFF. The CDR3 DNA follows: TGCGCCAGCAGCGGACCGACAGGGGCGGACGAAGCTTTCTTT.

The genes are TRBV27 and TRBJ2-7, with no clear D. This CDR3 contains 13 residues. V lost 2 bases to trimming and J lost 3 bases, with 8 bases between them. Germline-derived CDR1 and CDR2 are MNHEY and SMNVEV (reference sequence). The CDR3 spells CASSLLGGYEQYF. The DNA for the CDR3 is TGTGCCAGCAGTTTACTAGGTGGCTACGAGCAGTACTTC.

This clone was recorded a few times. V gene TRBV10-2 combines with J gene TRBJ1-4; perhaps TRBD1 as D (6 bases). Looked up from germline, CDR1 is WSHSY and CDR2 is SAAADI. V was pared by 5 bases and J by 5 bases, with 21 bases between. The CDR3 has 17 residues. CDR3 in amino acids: CASSPRGHGRENEKLFF. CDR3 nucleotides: TGCGCCAGCAGTCCACGGGGACACGGCCGGGAAAATGAAAAACTGTTTTTT.

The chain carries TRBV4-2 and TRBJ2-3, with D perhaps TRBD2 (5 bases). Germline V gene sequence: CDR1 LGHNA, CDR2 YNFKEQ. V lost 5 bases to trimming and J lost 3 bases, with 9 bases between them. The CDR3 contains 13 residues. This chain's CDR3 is CASSDPGTDTQYF. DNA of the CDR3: TGTGCCAGCAGCGACCCGGGAACAGATACGCAGTATTTT.

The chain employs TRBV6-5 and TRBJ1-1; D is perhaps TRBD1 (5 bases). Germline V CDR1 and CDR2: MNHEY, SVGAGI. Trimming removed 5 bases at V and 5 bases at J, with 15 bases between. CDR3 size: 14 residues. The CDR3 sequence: CASSATAWGTEAFF. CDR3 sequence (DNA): TGTGCCAGCAGTGCCACAGCCTGGGGGACTGAAGCTTTCTTT.

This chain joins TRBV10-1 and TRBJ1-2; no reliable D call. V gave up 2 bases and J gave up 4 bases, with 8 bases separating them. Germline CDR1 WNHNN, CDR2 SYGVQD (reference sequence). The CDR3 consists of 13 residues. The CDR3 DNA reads TGCGCCAGCAGTGAGGGTCTACGCTATGGCTACACCTTC. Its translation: CASSEGLRYGYTF.

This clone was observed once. The CDR3 DNA is TGTGCCAGCAGCCATCGGACAGGGGGCGCCTCCGGGGAGCTGTTTTTT. This sequence encodes CASSHRTGGASGELFF. This chain links TRBV7-8 with TRBJ2-2; 11 positions agree with TRBD1. The CDR3 runs 16 residues. Germline lookup yields CDR1 SGHVS and CDR2 FQNEAQ. V lost 5 bases, J lost 6 bases, and 8 bases stayed unmatched.

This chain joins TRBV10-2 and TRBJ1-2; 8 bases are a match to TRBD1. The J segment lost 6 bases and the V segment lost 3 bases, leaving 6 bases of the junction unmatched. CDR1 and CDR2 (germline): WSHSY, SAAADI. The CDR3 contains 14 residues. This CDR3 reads CASSDNRGTDGYTF. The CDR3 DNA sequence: TGCGCCAGCAGTGATAACAGGGGGACGGATGGCTACACCTTC.

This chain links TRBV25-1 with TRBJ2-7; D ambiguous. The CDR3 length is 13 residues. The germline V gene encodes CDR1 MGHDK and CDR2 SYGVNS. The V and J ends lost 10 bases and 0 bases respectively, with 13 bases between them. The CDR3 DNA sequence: TGTGCCAACCCTCAATTGAGCTCCTACGAGCAGTACTTC. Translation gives CANPQLSSYEQYF.

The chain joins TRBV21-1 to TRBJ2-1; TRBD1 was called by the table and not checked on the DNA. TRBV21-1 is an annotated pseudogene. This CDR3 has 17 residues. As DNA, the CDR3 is TGTGCCAGCACCTACAACCCAAGGGGACACCAGGACAATGAGCAGTTCTTC. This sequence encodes CASTYNPRGHQDNEQFF.

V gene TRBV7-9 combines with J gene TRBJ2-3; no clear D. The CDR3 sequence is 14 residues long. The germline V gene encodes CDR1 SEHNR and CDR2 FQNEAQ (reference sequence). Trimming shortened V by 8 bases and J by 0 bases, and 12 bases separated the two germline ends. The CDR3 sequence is CASRPRISTDTQYF. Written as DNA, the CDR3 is TGTGCCAGCCGCCCGCGGATAAGCACAGATACGCAGTATTTT.

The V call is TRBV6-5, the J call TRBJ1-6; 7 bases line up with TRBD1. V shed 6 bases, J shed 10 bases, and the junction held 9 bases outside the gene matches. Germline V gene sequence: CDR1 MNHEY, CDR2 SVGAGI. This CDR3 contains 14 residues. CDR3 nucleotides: TGTGCCAGCAGGGAGGACAGGAGTCACTCACCCCTCCACTTT. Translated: CASREDRSHSPLHF.

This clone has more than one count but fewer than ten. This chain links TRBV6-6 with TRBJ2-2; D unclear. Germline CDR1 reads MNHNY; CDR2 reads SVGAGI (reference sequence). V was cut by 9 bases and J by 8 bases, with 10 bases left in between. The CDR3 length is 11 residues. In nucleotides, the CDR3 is TGTGCCAGTTACGCCGTTGGGGAGCTGTTTTTT. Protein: CASYAVGELFF.

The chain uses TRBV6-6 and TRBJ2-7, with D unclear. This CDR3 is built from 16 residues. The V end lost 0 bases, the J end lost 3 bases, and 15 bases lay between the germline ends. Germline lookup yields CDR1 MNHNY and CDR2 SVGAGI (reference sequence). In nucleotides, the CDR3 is TGTGCCAGCAGTTACTCCTTCTTAGGGAAAGACTACGAGCAGTACTTC. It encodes CASSYSFLGKDYEQYF.